A single sample gave rise to the 6 T cell receptor beta chains below, sequenced in a study of lymphopenia after photon versus proton radiotherapy. Clones were read by immunoSEQ multiplex PCR, and TCRdb kept only the in-frame ones, dropping some. This sample has fewer than 25,000 clones, with more than 80% found just once. Here the sequenced sample was peripheral blood, taken from a patient treated with photon-based radiotherapy. These receptors all come from a man aged 35 to 55 with gastric cancer.

The chain couples TRBV6-1 to TRBJ1-2, with D unclear. Germline CDR1 reads MNHNS; CDR2 reads SASEGT. There are 15 residues in the CDR3. Trimming removed 0 bases from V and 4 bases from J, with 12 bases in between. The CDR3 DNA is TGTGCCAGCAGTGAAGCTTGGGGAGGCCTCTATGGCTACACCTTC. Amino acid sequence: CASSEAWGGLYGYTF.

This chain uses TRBV27 with TRBJ2-5; no clear D gene. Trimming took 4 bases from V and 0 from J, leaving 6 bases between them. This CDR3 is 13 amino acids long. Germline-derived CDR1 and CDR2 are MNHEY and SMNVEV (reference sequence). CDR3 sequence reads: CASSSRNQETQYF. CDR3 bases: TGTGCCAGCAGTTCAAGGAACCAAGAGACCCAGTACTTC.

This sequence joins TRBV7-8 and TRBJ2-5, with 7 nucleotides matching TRBD2. The CDR3 covers 15 residues. J was trimmed by 1 base and V by 5 bases; bases with no gene match: 7. Germline V gene sequence: CDR1 SGHVS, CDR2 FQNEAQ. The CDR3, as DNA: TGTGCCAGCAGCGTAACCCCTAGCGGCCAAGAGACCCAGTACTTC. Its protein is CASSVTPSGQETQYF.

The V and J genes are TRBV27 and TRBJ1-2, with D perhaps matching TRBD1 (5 bases). Germline V CDR1 and CDR2: MNHEY, SMNVEV (reference sequence). The CDR3 runs 16 residues. V was cut by 0 bases and J by 2 bases, with 13 bases left in between. CDR3 sequence reads: CASSLSSGAGNYGYTF. In nucleotides, the CDR3 is TGTGCCAGCAGTTTATCTTCGGGCGCAGGGAACTATGGCTACACCTTC.

The chain uses TRBV2 and TRBJ2-5, with 10 bases lining up with TRBD1. The CDR3 is 18 amino acids. Trimming removed 6 bases from V and 1 base from J; junction bases left unmatched: 14. Germline assignment: CDR1 SNHLY and CDR2 FYNNEI. Here the CDR3 DNA reads TGTGCCAGCAGCGCCCCCTCAGGGACAGGGGCCTTCCAAGAGACCCAGTACTTC. It translates to CASSAPSGTGAFQETQYF.

This clone was seen only a few times. The junction does not match germline at one end; this may be a read error. The V and J genes are TRBV5-1 and TRBJ1-1, with TRBD1 as a possible D gene (5 bases). The CDR3 consists of 14 residues. Per germline, CDR1 SGHRS and CDR2 YFSETQ. CDR3 protein: CASSRGSGTASNFF. The CDR3 nucleotides are TGCGCCAGCAGCCGGGGGAGCGGGACCGCCAGTAACTTTTTC.